Presented here are 16 T cell receptor beta chains from one specimen sequenced in a study of technical replicates of blood from a few donors. TCRdb keeps only in-frame clones here, not all; method: immunoSEQ multiplex PCR. The sample gives 75,000 to 100,000 clones, about 94% of which show up once; about 0.25% is in the top ten. Source material: T cells isolated from PBMCs. These receptors came from a human donor in good health.

The rearrangement links TRBV5-1 to TRBJ1-2; no clear D. Germline-derived CDR1 and CDR2 are SGHRS and YFSETQ. Deletions cut 0 bases from V and 8 bases from J, with 8 bases between. This CDR3 has 12 residues. The CDR3 DNA is TGCGCCAGCAGCTTGGATCGTCCCGGCTACACCTTC. The encoded protein is CASSLDRPGYTF.

The chain links TRBV18 to TRBJ2-7, with TRBD2 as a possible D gene (6 bases). Per germline, CDR1 KGHSH and CDR2 LQKENI. The CDR3 runs 14 residues. With 4 bases removed from V and 7 bases from J, the gap between germline ends came to 17 bases. The CDR3 here is CASSLGRRSLEQYF. The CDR3 DNA sequence: TGTGCCAGCTCACTCGGGAGACGTTCTTTGGAGCAGTACTTC.

This chain connects TRBV9 to TRBJ1-4; 7 positions agree with TRBD1. This CDR3 spans 16 amino acids. Per the germline V gene, CDR1 is SGDLS and CDR2 is YYNGEE. Germline trimming cut 4 bases from V and 5 bases from J; bases unmatched to any gene: 11. The CDR3 spells CASSLTAGQINEKLFF. The DNA for the CDR3 is TGTGCCAGCAGCTTAACCGCGGGACAGATAAATGAAAAACTGTTTTTT.

The chain is built from TRBV4-1 and TRBJ1-1; the match to TRBD1 covers 11 bases. The J segment lost 4 bases and the V segment lost 3 bases, leaving 4 bases of the junction unmatched. Germline V gene data show CDR1 as MGHRA and CDR2 as YSYEKL. The CDR3 covers 15 residues. The CDR3 nucleotides are TGCGCCAGCAGCCAGAGGACAGGGGGCTTCACTGAAGCTTTCTTT. It translates to CASSQRTGGFTEAFF.

This rearrangement joins TRBV7-9 to TRBJ1-2, with no clear D. Germline lookup yields CDR1 SEHNR and CDR2 FQNEAQ (reference sequence). Trimming stripped 5 bases from V and 7 bases from J, with 11 bases between. The CDR3 spans 12 residues. The CDR3 DNA reads TGTGCCAGCAGCACTCATCTCCCTGGCTACACCTTC. This gives the protein CASSTHLPGYTF.

This CDR3 reads CASSLLYDTGELFF. The CDR3 DNA is TGCGCCAGCAGCCTTCTCTACGACACCGGGGAGCTGTTTTTT. The chain carries TRBV5-1 and TRBJ2-2; D remains ambiguous. Germline CDR1 and CDR2: SGHRS and YFSETQ. This CDR3 is built from 14 residues. V lost 4 bases and J 3 bases, leaving 10 bases between the germline ends.

The chain combines TRBV7-9 with TRBJ1-2, with D possibly matching TRBD1 (5 bases). The V and J ends lost 5 bases and 8 bases respectively, with 18 bases between them. The CDR3 consists of 14 residues. Germline V gene lookup returns CDR1 SEHNR and CDR2 FQNEAQ (reference sequence). This CDR3 reads CASSPGRDLGGYTF. In DNA form, the CDR3 reads TGTGCCAGCAGCCCGGGACGGGACTTAGGCGGCTACACCTTC.

This chain links TRBV7-8 with TRBJ2-7; possibly TRBD2 for D (5 bases). The CDR3 has 15 residues. Germline CDR1 reads SGHVS; CDR2 reads FQNEAQ. V shed 0 bases and J shed 2 bases, with 11 bases lying between them. The CDR3 loop is CASSLAPRVPYEQYF. DNA for the CDR3: TGTGCCAGCAGCTTAGCTCCGCGGGTCCCCTACGAGCAGTACTTC.

The chain links TRBV2 to TRBJ2-5, with a possible D match to TRBD2 (6 bases). The CDR3 is 14 amino acids. Trimming stripped 7 bases from V and 1 base from J, with 13 bases between. Per the germline V gene, CDR1 is SNHLY and CDR2 is FYNNEI. The chain's CDR3 is CASTVRGLQETQYF. DNA for the CDR3: TGTGCCAGCACGGTGCGGGGCCTCCAAGAGACCCAGTACTTC.

The V call is TRBV11-3, the J call TRBJ2-1; D possibly corresponds to TRBD2 (6 bases). V was shortened by 6 bases and J by 7 bases, with 13 bases between the two germline ends. CDR1 is SGHNT, CDR2 YENEEA, per germline. The CDR3 contains 13 residues. The CDR3 loop reads CASSSSEGNEQFF. The CDR3 DNA reads TGTGCCAGCAGTTCCTCGGAGGGGAATGAGCAGTTCTTC.

The chain employs TRBV5-1 and TRBJ2-7; possible D gene TRBD2, 5 bases. Germline-derived CDR1 and CDR2 are SGHRS and YFSETQ. This CDR3 is built from 13 residues. The germline V and J ends were trimmed by 7 bases and 6 bases, with 17 bases remaining between them. Written as DNA, the CDR3 is TGCGCCAGCTCCTTGGTCGGGGATTCCGAGCAGTACTTC. Its protein is CASSLVGDSEQYF. Together with reference TRBV5-1 and TRBJ2-7, the CDR3 gives the full variable domain: KAGVTQTPRYLIKTRGQQVTLSCSPISGHRSVSWYQQTPGQGLQFLFEYFSETQRNKGNFPGRFSGRQFSNSRSEMNVSTLELGDSALYLCASSLVGDSEQYFGPGTRLTVT.

The chain couples TRBV4-1 to TRBJ2-7; 16 nucleotides agree with TRBD2. The CDR3 totals 17 residues. Germline lookup yields CDR1 MGHRA and CDR2 YSYEKL. V dropped 1 base and J dropped 4; count of bases not matched to a gene: 4. The CDR3 nucleotides read TGCGCCAGCAGCCAAGCGGGACTAGCGGGAGGGCCGTACGAGCAGTACTTC. Amino acids: CASSQAGLAGGPYEQYF.

This clone was counted once. The chain combines TRBV5-8 with TRBJ2-1, with D possibly TRBD1 on 8 matching bases. Germline-derived CDR1 and CDR2 are SGHTS and YDEGEE. This CDR3 has 15 amino acids. V lost 0 bases and J 8 bases, leaving 15 bases between the germline ends. The CDR3 is CASSLGQGAGDEQFF. In DNA form, the CDR3 reads TGTGCCAGCAGCTTGGGGCAGGGGGCGGGAGATGAGCAGTTCTTC.

In this sample, this clone turned up once. The chain is built from TRBV9 and TRBJ1-2; maybe TRBD1 (5 bases). There are 12 residues in the CDR3. Germline V gene sequence: CDR1 SGDLS, CDR2 YYNGEE. Trimming shortened V by 2 bases and J by 8 bases, and 10 bases separated the two germline ends. The CDR3 nucleotides are TGTGCCAGCAGCGTTGGGGCGAGAGGCTACACCTTC. It encodes CASSVGARGYTF.

The J gene is TRBJ2-2, the V gene TRBV5-1; tentative D call: TRBD2 (5 bases). Trimming removed 3 bases from V and 3 bases from J, with 12 bases in between. Germline V CDR1 and CDR2: SGHRS, YFSETQ. The CDR3 runs 15 residues. The CDR3 here is CASSSDGGYTGELFF. The CDR3 DNA reads TGCGCCAGCAGCTCGGACGGAGGCTACACCGGGGAGCTGTTTTTT.

The chain is built from TRBV6-5 and TRBJ2-7; TRBD2 agrees at 10 bases. CDR1 and CDR2 from the germline V gene are MNHEY and SVGAGI. Germline trimming cut 2 bases from V and 7 bases from J; bases unmatched to any gene: 5. This CDR3 is 14 amino acids long. The CDR3 region has the DNA TGTGCCAGCAGTTACACTAGCGGGATGGATGAGCAGTACTTC. Translation gives CASSYTSGMDEQYF.